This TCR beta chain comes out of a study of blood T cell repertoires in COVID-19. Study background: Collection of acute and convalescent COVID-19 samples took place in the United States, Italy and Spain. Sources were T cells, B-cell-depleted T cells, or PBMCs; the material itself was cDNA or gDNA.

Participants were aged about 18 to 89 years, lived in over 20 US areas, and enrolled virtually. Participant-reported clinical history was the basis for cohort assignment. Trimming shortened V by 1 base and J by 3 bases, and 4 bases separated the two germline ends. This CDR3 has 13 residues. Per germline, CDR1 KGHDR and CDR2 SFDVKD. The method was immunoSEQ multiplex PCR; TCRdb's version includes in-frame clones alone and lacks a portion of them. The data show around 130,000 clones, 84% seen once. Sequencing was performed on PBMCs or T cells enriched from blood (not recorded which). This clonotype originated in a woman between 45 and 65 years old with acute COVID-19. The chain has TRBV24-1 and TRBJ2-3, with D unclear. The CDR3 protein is CATSDFGTDTQYF. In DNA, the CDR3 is TGTGCCACCAGTGATTTCGGGACAGATACGCAGTATTTT.